There are many counts of the clone carrying this T cell receptor beta chain. Its specificity is not known. The missing CDR3 end, 3 residues past where the read stops, is filled in from the germline J gene. The sample comes from a study of T cell clonality in common variable immunodeficiency. General study points: CVID subjects shared fewer TCRbeta clones than healthy controls did. Repertoire-complication correlations in CVID were limited by patient heterogeneity. CVID subjects showed higher TCRbeta clonality than healthy controls.

From germline, CDR1 is SEHNR and CDR2 FQNEAQ (reference sequence). This CDR3 region has 13 residues. V shed 10 bases and J shed 4 bases, with 14 bases lying between them. Assay used: immunoSEQ multiplex PCR; TCRdb lists only in-frame clones, some missing. The profile covers under 40,000 clones, none occurring a single time. This sequence was found in a person between 18 and 75 years old in good health. The chain joins TRBV7-9 to TRBJ2-1; maybe TRBD2 (6 bases). Material: peripheral blood mononuclear cells. The sequenced CDR3 bases are TGTGCCACGGAGGGCCGGGGTTACAATGAG. This codes for CATEGRGYNE. The CDR3, in full, reads CATEGRGYNEQFF.